This T cell receptor beta chain was retrieved from a study of blood T cell repertoires in COVID-19 (dated by TCRdb to the early 2020s). A note on the overall study: Samples covering the acute and convalescent phases of COVID-19 were provided by collaborators in the United States, Italy and Spain. The material from the prospective study consisted of cDNA or gDNA derived from T cells, B-cell-depleted T cells, or PBMCs. The dataset comprised deeply sampled blood TCRbeta repertoires from subjects exposed to, actively infected with, or recovered from COVID-19. The repertoires were released in a freely available public database meant as a resource for research on the immune response to SARS-CoV-2. The samples were drawn from the first 160 participants of the ongoing ImmuneRACE study and from 1,254 subjects provided by 6 global collaborators. Sample metadata almost always included a de-identified subject ID, COVID-19 status, age in years and sex. Where available, HLA class I and class II types were obtained from metadata supplied by the sample provider rather than from assay-based typing. The investigation overall reported the following: Clinical and demographic metadata were provided uncurated, with the amount varying by source and participant.

The junction shows trimming of 3 bases on V and 2 bases on J, plus 17 bases between the germline ends. From a lookup of the germline V gene, CDR1 and CDR2 are LGHNA and YSLEER. The CDR3 covers 17 residues, taking in both the cysteine and the phenylalanine. Solely the CDR3 DNA is kept, with 51 bases framed from the first base. Note on this clone: The antigen it binds to is not known. Base-call qualities are not available, and no considerably larger clone is one nucleotide away.

TCRbeta CDR3 regions were amplified from genomic DNA using the immunoSEQ Assay, a bias-controlled multiplex PCR. Concerning the study's data processing: Within the assay, amplification of reference gene primers was used to estimate how many nucleated cells each sample contained. To quantify the absolute abundance of each unique TCRbeta CDR3 rearrangement, sequence reads were collapsed and filtered. For each sample, productive Simpson clonality was calculated by taking the square root of Simpson's diversity index across productive rearrangements. TCRdb re-hosts the immuneACCESS table, in-frame sequences only. Its copies lack some clones; in the studies checked, an unresolved V gene accounts for under half of them, and the cause for the rest is not known. V and J calls plus clone size are reproduced from that table; the DNA served to infer D and trimming. The sample table lists under 300,000 clones, about 89% of them with a count of one. The top ten clones comprise around 1.8% of the sample.

Enrolling through a virtual design, the prospective study's participants ranged in age from roughly 18 to 95 years and lived across about two dozen United States geographic areas. In the prospective study, participants were assigned to cohorts based on the clinical history participants reported in a screening survey and a study questionnaire. Recovered participants in ImmuneRACE Cohort 3 were defined as having two consecutive negative NP/OP PCR tests, clearance from a healthcare professional, or resolution of symptoms. In the prospective study, whole blood, serum and a nasopharyngeal or oropharyngeal swab were collected from each participant by mobile phlebotomists. Prospective study participants could optionally give additional blood draws and questionnaires over an approximately 2-month period. Blood samples from the prospective study were shipped frozen or at room temperature prior to DNA extraction.

The sequence links TRBV4-3 to TRBJ2-1, and TRBD2 may be the D gene, going by 6 matching bases. This clonotype was sampled from a woman aged 18-29 years who had recovered from COVID-19. Sequencing input: PBMCs or T cells enriched from blood (not recorded which). The CDR3 in this case is CASSQRDDSYTYNEQFF. The bases read TGCGCCAGCAGCCAGCGGGACGACAGTTACACCTACAATGAGCAGTTCTTC.